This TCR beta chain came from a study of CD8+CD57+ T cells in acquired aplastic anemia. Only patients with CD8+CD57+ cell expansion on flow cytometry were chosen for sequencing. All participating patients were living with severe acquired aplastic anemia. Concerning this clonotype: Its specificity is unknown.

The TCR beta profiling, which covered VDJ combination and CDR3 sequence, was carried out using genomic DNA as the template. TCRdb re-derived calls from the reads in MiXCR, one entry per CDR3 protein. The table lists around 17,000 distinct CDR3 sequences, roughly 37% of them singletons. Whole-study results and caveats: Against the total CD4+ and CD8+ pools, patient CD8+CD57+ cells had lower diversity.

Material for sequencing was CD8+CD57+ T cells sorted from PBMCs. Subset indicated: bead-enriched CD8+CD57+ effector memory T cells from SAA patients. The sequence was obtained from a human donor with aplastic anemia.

The CDR3 DNA sequence: TGCAGTGCTAGAGAAGCTTTCTTT. Amino acid sequence: CSAREAFF. The V call is TRBV20-1, the J call TRBJ1-1, with no clear D. Germline CDR1 and CDR2: DFQATT and SNEGSKA (reference sequence). The CDR3 runs to 8 residues. The ends were cut back, 0 bases at V and 10 bases at J, with 0 bases in the middle.